This entry features one T cell receptor (beta chain) sequence. As yet, its antigen is unknown. The data are from a study of shared clonotypes between healthy human individuals. V gave up 5 bases and J gave up 5 bases; unmatched junction bases: 17. CDR1 LNHDA and CDR2 SQIVND come from the germline V gene (reference sequence). The CDR3 totals 17 residues. Genomic DNA belonging to each subset was distributed in equal measure over several immunoSEQ plates. Sequencing was performed with immunoSEQ multiplex PCR; in TCRdb, only in-frame clones are kept and a portion is missing. In the table there are 2 million to 3 million clones, over 85% of which are singletons. Notes on the study in general: Few donors restricted represented genetic and exposure-history diversity. Naive subsets typically showed greater estimated richness than memory subsets.

The sample comprised naive CD4+ T cells from PBMCs. Indicated subset: CD45RA+ positively selected. This sequence joins TRBV19 and TRBJ2-7, with 8 bases matching TRBD1. This TCR derives from a man younger than 30 in good health. Some clones in this sample may be carry-over from other donors' samples. CDR3 loop: CASSAGTGVHLSHEQYF. CDR3 bases: TGTGCCAGTAGTGCCGGGACAGGCGTTCACCTAAGCCACGAGCAGTACTTC.